This TCR beta chain comes out of a study of blood T cell repertoires in COVID-19. This CDR3 is 13 amino acids long. Germline V CDR1 and CDR2: SNHLY, FYNNEI. Deletions cut 9 bases from V and 8 bases from J, with 19 bases between. The repertoire was sequenced with immunoSEQ multiplex PCR; TCRdb's copy has only in-frame clones and lacks some. The sample yields approximately 150,000 clones, about 85% seen once. The sample taken for sequencing was peripheral blood. This rearrangement joins TRBV2 to TRBJ1-2; D unclear. This clonotype was sampled from a human donor in a cohort sampled during active COVID-19. The CDR3 sequence: CASSLRVGEGYTF. The CDR3 DNA follows: TGTGCCAGTAGCCTCCGGGTTGGGGAGGGCTACACCTTC.